This TCR beta chain was observed in a study of cytomegalovirus exposure and HLA in healthy donors. Overall study context: A subsequent analysis reported that the roughly 120 validation repertoires were produced on the same platform that had also been used for the 600 to 700 first-cohort repertoires.

The assay was immunoSEQ multiplex PCR, and TCRdb's table has in-frame clones only and misses some. The table shows fewer than 200,000 clones, with under 90% occurring only once. Points from the study as a whole: The classifier was said to identify cytomegalovirus status with high specificity and sensitivity. It was found in a later analysis that first-cohort TCR clusters tended to co-occur in the roughly 120 validation repertoires. Many donors carried some public TCRs, although rarity characterized most TCR sequences.

This CDR3 spans 14 amino acids. The germline V and J ends were trimmed by 2 bases and 1 base, with 12 bases remaining between them. CDR1 is GTSNPN, CDR2 SVGIG, per germline (reference sequence). On this clone itself: Its antigen is currently unknown.

Sequenced input: PBMCs. The receptor was isolated from a man younger than 30 in good health and CMV-seropositive. The rearrangement uses TRBV30 and TRBJ2-7; TRBD2 is a possible D gene (5 bases). DNA of the CDR3: TGTGCCTGGAGTTTTTATGAGGGATCCTACGAGCAGTACTTC. Its protein product is CAWSFYEGSYEQYF.